This T cell receptor (beta chain) is from a study of blood T cells in healthy people across ages. The CDR3 has 15 amino acids. The second PCR ran about 6 to 12 cycles with a sample-barcoded 5' primer and J-beta primers. TCRdb fed the 5' RACE reads into MiXCR, producing one record per CDR3 protein. The table lists about 780,000 distinct CDR3 sequences, roughly 60% of them singletons. General study results and limits: Versus aged donors, long-lived donors had higher diversity and more naive CD4+ cells. Bulk PBMC profiling left naive and antigen-experienced comparisons inconclusive. Estimated diversity that came from one million T cells was considered an underestimate.

As concerns this clonotype: Its matching antigen is unknown. A junction end diverges from the germline sequence, so it may reflect a read error.

Sequenced: blood. This TCR was recovered from a man aged 30 to 39 in good health. The J gene is TRBJ1-1, the V gene TRBV12-3 or TRBV12-4; tentative D call: TRBD1 (5 bases). The chain's CDR3 is CASSSWDWVNTEAFF. The CDR3 DNA reads TGTGCCAGTAGTTCTTGGGACTGGGTGAACACTGAAGCTTTCTTT.